Each of the 29 T cell receptor beta chains below was sequenced from the same sample in a study of cytomegalovirus exposure and HLA in healthy donors. PCR involved 60 Vbeta and 13 Jbeta primers. The protocol was immunoSEQ multiplex PCR, while the TCRdb copy is restricted to in-frame clones and leaves out a portion. The table shows 30,000 to 40,000 clones, with 68% occurring only once. The sequencing input was PBMCs. The source of these receptors is a man aged 35 to 55 in good health and CMV-seronegative.

V usage is TRBV6-5 and J usage is TRBJ1-2, with D possibly matching TRBD1 (6 bases). This CDR3 region has 12 residues. Germline CDR1 and CDR2: MNHEY and SVGAGI. The V gene lost 6 bases and the J gene lost 4 bases, with 9 bases spanning the gap. Here the CDR3 reads CASSSGAYGYTF. The CDR3 coding sequence is TGTGCCAGCAGCTCAGGGGCCTATGGCTACACCTTC.

Comment on this clone: One junction end disagrees with the germline gene, perhaps due to a read error. The chain recombines TRBV6-5 with TRBJ2-2, with TRBD1 as a possible D gene (6 bases). Germline CDR1 is MNHEY and CDR2 is SVGAGI. This CDR3 has 15 residues. CDR3 sequence reads: CASSDSGTRRGELFF. The CDR3, as DNA: TGTGCCAGCAGTGACTCCGGGACAAGGAGGGGGGAGCTGTTTTTT.

The J gene is TRBJ2-1, the V gene TRBV9; tentative D call: TRBD2 (6 bases). The V gene lost 3 bases and the J gene lost 3 bases, with 7 bases spanning the gap. CDR1 is SGDLS, CDR2 YYNGEE, per germline. The CDR3 loop spans 13 amino acids. The CDR3 sequence: CASSGLVYNEQFF. In DNA, the CDR3 is TGTGCCAGCAGCGGACTAGTCTACAATGAGCAGTTCTTC.

This chain links TRBV5-4 with TRBJ1-2; D is undetermined. This CDR3 is 13 amino acids long. The ends were cut back, 4 bases at V and 3 bases at J, with 10 bases in the middle. In germline, CDR1 is SGHNT, CDR2 YYREEE (reference sequence). CDR3 sequence reads: CASSLGSDYGYTF. DNA of the CDR3: TGTGCCAGCAGCCTCGGGTCCGACTATGGCTACACCTTC.

The chain has TRBV6-1 and TRBJ2-7; possible D gene TRBD2, 6 bases. V lost 3 bases and J lost 4, with 16 bases in between. The CDR3 is made up of 15 amino acids. In germline, CDR1 is MNHNS, CDR2 SASEGT. The CDR3 DNA reads as TGTGCCAGCAGTGACGGTACGCAGGGAGGATACGAGCAGTACTTC. This encodes CASSDGTQGGYEQYF.

This chain uses TRBV2 with TRBJ1-6, with 7 positions matching TRBD1. Germline CDR1 and CDR2: SNHLY and FYNNEI. The CDR3 length is 18 residues. Losses at the gene ends were 5 bases for V and 2 bases for J; bases not matched to a gene: 12. The CDR3 nucleotides are TGTGCCAGCAGTCCGGGGACAGTTTCGCGGACCTATAATTCACCCCTCCACTTT. It is translated as CASSPGTVSRTYNSPLHF.

In this sample, this clone turned up once. This chain links TRBV5-5 with TRBJ2-7; TRBD1 matches at 7 bases. V lost 4 bases, J lost 3 bases, and 7 bases stayed unmatched. Looked up from germline, CDR1 is SGHKS and CDR2 is YYEKEE (reference sequence). The CDR3 extends over 14 amino acids. The CDR3 DNA sequence: TGTGCCAGCAGCCGGACAGGAGAGGGCTACGAGCAGTACTTC. Its protein product is CASSRTGEGYEQYF.

The chain employs TRBV7-9 and TRBJ2-7; unclear D gene. The germline V gene has CDR1 SEHNR and CDR2 FQNEAQ (reference sequence). Trimming cost V 1 base and J 4 bases, with 11 bases left between them. This CDR3 spans 14 amino acids. The DNA for the CDR3 is TGTGCCAGCAGCTTAGACAGTGGGTTATACGAGCAGTACTTC. Protein: CASSLDSGLYEQYF.

This chain joins TRBV6-5 and TRBJ2-3; D remains ambiguous. CDR1 and CDR2 from the germline V gene are MNHEY and SVGAGI. This CDR3 is 13 amino acids long. Between the trimmed V and J ends, which lost 2 bases and 2 bases, there was a span of 5 bases. The CDR3 region has the DNA TGTGCCAGCAGTTACCCCAACACAGATACGCAGTATTTT. Translation: CASSYPNTDTQYF.

V gene TRBV7-9 combines with J gene TRBJ2-1; D is ambiguous. The CDR3 is 14 amino acids. The V gene lost 1 base and the J gene lost 8 bases, with 12 bases spanning the gap. Germline V gives CDR1 SEHNR, CDR2 FQNEAQ (reference sequence). For the CDR3, the DNA is TGTGCCAGCAGCTTAGTGGGTTCAAGCGATGAGCAGTTCTTC. Its protein is CASSLVGSSDEQFF.

The rearrangement uses TRBV6-5 and TRBJ2-3; D gene ambiguous. CDR3 length: 14 residues. The germline V and J ends were trimmed by 7 bases and 2 bases, with 13 bases remaining between them. The germline V gene has CDR1 MNHEY and CDR2 SVGAGI. For the CDR3, the DNA is TGTGCCAGCAAGCCAGCCGGGTTCACAGATACGCAGTATTTT. Translation gives CASKPAGFTDTQYF.

This clone has only one observation. The chain couples TRBV7-2 to TRBJ2-5; 8 nucleotides line up with TRBD2. The V gene's germline CDR1 is SGHTA and CDR2 FQGNSA. This CDR3 has 14 residues. The V and J ends lost 4 bases and 4 bases, in that order; junction bases with no gene match: 5. This chain's CDR3 is CASSSPGGLETQYF. In nucleotides, the CDR3 is TGTGCCAGCAGCTCCCCGGGGGGGCTAGAGACCCAGTACTTC. The full variable domain, in which reference TRBV7-2 and TRBJ2-5 provide the parts outside the CDR3, is GAGVSQSPSNKVTEKGKDVELRCDPISGHTALYWYRQSLGQGLEFLIYFQGNSAPDKSGLPSDRFSAERTGGSVSTLTIQRTQQEDSAVYLCASSSPGGLETQYFGPGTRLLVL.

This clone showed up just once. The chain combines TRBV25-1 with TRBJ1-2; D is unresolved. This CDR3 has 14 amino acids. V was trimmed by 5 bases and J by 1 base, leaving 11 bases between them. From germline, CDR1 is MGHDK and CDR2 SYGVNS. For the CDR3, the DNA is TGTGCCAGCAGTACGCAGGATGTTAACTATGGCTACACCTTC. It codes for CASSTQDVNYGYTF.

The rearrangement joins TRBV6-1 to TRBJ2-7; TRBD1 matches 9 bases. The CDR3 totals 15 residues. Germline V gene lookup returns CDR1 MNHNS and CDR2 SASEGT. Trimming removed 4 bases from V and 7 bases from J; junction bases left unmatched: 11. Written as DNA, the CDR3 is TGTGCCAGCAGTGGAGGGGTGACAGGGGGGGATGAGCAGTACTTC. It codes for CASSGGVTGGDEQYF.

For the CDR3, the DNA is TGTGCCAGCAGTGGGACTACCACAGATACGCAGTATTTT. This sequence encodes CASSGTTTDTQYF. The chain is built from TRBV2 and TRBJ2-3; TRBD2 might be the D (6 bases). The CDR3 consists of 13 residues. Germline CDR1 reads SNHLY; CDR2 reads FYNNEI. Trimming took off 4 bases at V and 2 bases at J, with 7 bases between the two ends.

The rearrangement uses TRBV7-2 and TRBJ1-5; possibly TRBD1 for D (5 bases). The CDR3 is 13 residues long. V was trimmed by 5 bases and J by 1 base, leaving 6 bases between them. Germline V lookup: CDR1 SGHTA, CDR2 FQGNSA. The CDR3 nucleotides read TGTGCCAGCAGCCGGGGGAGCAATCAGCCCCAGCATTTT. Amino acids: CASSRGSNQPQHF.

The J gene is TRBJ1-6, the V gene TRBV2; D unresolved. Germline V gives CDR1 SNHLY, CDR2 FYNNEI. V was cut by 3 bases and J by 1 base, with 10 bases left in between. The CDR3 has 16 residues. The CDR3 reads CASSDPGLSYNSPLHF. DNA of the CDR3: TGTGCCAGCAGTGATCCAGGACTATCCTATAATTCACCCCTCCACTTT.

This clone was counted a single time. This chain links TRBV6-1 with TRBJ2-1; D remains ambiguous. V was pared by 6 bases and J by 5 bases, with 11 bases between. Germline V gene data show CDR1 as MNHNS and CDR2 as SASEGT. The CDR3 sequence is 13 residues long. CDR3 in DNA: TGTGCCAGCAGCGCGACCCGGGACAATGAGCAGTTCTTC. Its translation: CASSATRDNEQFF.

The table lists this clone with a few counts. The gene calls are TRBV6-1 and TRBJ1-2; D gene uncertain. Germline values: CDR1 MNHNS, CDR2 SASEGT. CDR3 length: 13 amino acids. V gave up 5 bases and J gave up 0 bases, with 7 bases separating them. Here the CDR3 DNA reads TGTGCCAGCAGTTTTACAGCTAACTATGGCTACACCTTC. Translated, it gives CASSFTANYGYTF.

The V gene is TRBV18, the J gene TRBJ2-3; 7 bases are a match to TRBD1. This CDR3 has 15 amino acids. Germline CDR1 reads KGHSH; CDR2 reads LQKENI. V trimming: 4 bases; J trimming: 2 bases; junction bases outside the gene matches: 6. CDR3 nucleotide sequence: TGTGCCAGCTCACAAATACAGGGGACCACAGATACGCAGTATTTT. Encoded protein: CASSQIQGTTDTQYF.

The chain uses TRBV28 and TRBJ1-4, with D perhaps TRBD1 (5 bases). CDR3 size: 12 residues. V was trimmed by 6 bases and J by 14 bases, leaving 16 bases between them. The V gene's germline CDR1 is MDHEN and CDR2 SYDVKM. Written as DNA, the CDR3 is TGTGCCAGCAGCCCTTCAGGGAGGTCTCTGTTTTTT. This encodes CASSPSGRSLFF.

This clone was detected once. The chain has TRBV5-4 and TRBJ2-7; D possibly corresponds to TRBD1 (8 bases). Deletions cut 4 bases from V and 0 bases from J, with 14 bases between. CDR3 size: 15 residues. Germline assignment: CDR1 SGHNT and CDR2 YYREEE (reference sequence). CDR3 coding DNA: TGTGCCAGCAGCCAACAGGGGGGGAGCTCCTACGAGCAGTACTTC. Its translation is CASSQQGGSSYEQYF.

This clone has more than one count but fewer than ten. The gene calls are TRBV6-5 and TRBJ1-5; D gene unclear. The V end lost 2 bases, the J end lost 4 bases, and 12 bases lay between the germline ends. This CDR3 comprises 15 residues. CDR1 and CDR2 (germline): MNHEY, SVGAGI. The CDR3 loop is CASSYTASENQPQHF. CDR3 DNA sequence: TGTGCCAGCAGTTACACTGCGTCGGAGAATCAGCCCCAGCATTTT.

There are a few counts of this clone. V and J are TRBV28 and TRBJ1-5, with a weak D call TRBD1 (5 bases). The CDR3 covers 15 residues. V lost 3 bases to trimming and J lost 3 bases, with 12 bases between them. Germline V gene data show CDR1 as MDHEN and CDR2 as SYDVKM. The CDR3, as DNA: TGTGCCAGCAGTTTCACAGGTCTTTACAATCAGCCCCAGCATTTT. Its translation is CASSFTGLYNQPQHF.

V and J are TRBV9 and TRBJ2-7, with 7 bases lining up with TRBD1. V gave up 0 bases and J gave up 3 bases; unmatched junction bases: 3. The CDR3 runs 14 residues. Germline CDR1 and CDR2: SGDLS and YYNGEE. The CDR3 spells CASSVGDSHYEQYF. The CDR3 DNA follows: TGTGCCAGCAGCGTAGGGGACAGCCACTACGAGCAGTACTTC.

The rearrangement uses TRBV7-2 and TRBJ2-1; weak D call: TRBD1 (6 bases). V lost 2 bases to trimming and J lost 1 base, with 12 bases between them. The CDR3 has 16 amino acids. Germline loops: CDR1 SGHTA, CDR2 FQGNSA. CDR3: CASSLRQGSSYNEQFF. The CDR3 DNA is TGTGCCAGCAGCTTACGGCAGGGGTCATCCTACAATGAGCAGTTCTTC.

Only one count was recorded for this clone. The rearrangement joins TRBV6-5 to TRBJ2-7, with D possibly TRBD2 on 6 matching bases. The CDR3 sequence is 14 residues long. The germline gives CDR1 MNHEY, CDR2 SVGAGI. The V end lost 0 bases, the J end lost 3 bases, and 9 bases lay between the germline ends. The CDR3 nucleotides read TGTGCCAGCAGTTACTCGCGGGGAGGCTACGAGCAGTACTTC. Encoded protein: CASSYSRGGYEQYF.

This clone came up a few times. This chain uses TRBV6-1 with TRBJ2-6, with D possibly TRBD1 on 6 matching bases. The CDR3 length is 19 residues. V lost 4 bases and J lost 3, with 22 bases in between. Germline CDR1 MNHNS, CDR2 SASEGT. For the CDR3, the DNA is TGTGCCAGCAGTGCGTACAGGGAAGGGTGGTCTCGTGGGGCCAACGTCCTGACTTTC. It is translated as CASSAYREGWSRGANVLTF.

This clone was recorded a few times. The chain combines TRBV2 with TRBJ2-2; tentatively, D is TRBD2 (6 bases). Germline CDR1 SNHLY, CDR2 FYNNEI. The CDR3 is 15 residues long. Between the trimmed V and J ends, which lost 5 bases and 4 bases, there was a span of 14 bases. CDR3 nucleotides: TGTGCCAGCAGTCCATCGACAGCGGGCACCGGGGAGCTGTTTTTT. Its protein product is CASSPSTAGTGELFF. Full variable domain (outside the CDR3, taken from reference TRBV2 and TRBJ2-2): EPEVTQTPSHQVTQMGQEVILRCVPISNHLYFYWYRQILGQKVEFLVSFYNNEISEKSEIFDDQFSVERPDGSNFTLKIRSTKLEDSAMYFCASSPSTAGTGELFFGEGSRLTVL.